What follows are 23 T cell receptor beta chains derived from one specimen sequenced in a study of blood T cell repertoires in COVID-19. Measured with immunoSEQ multiplex PCR; TCRdb has only the in-frame clones, and not every one. The sample includes about 50,000 clones, 65% to 85% of them seen just once. The sample taken for sequencing was peripheral blood. These receptors were obtained from a woman of 80 years or more with COVID-19, enrolled during active disease.

This rearrangement joins TRBV6-5 to TRBJ2-7; 9 positions match TRBD2. The CDR3 has 16 amino acids. The V and J ends lost 2 bases and 6 bases, in that order; junction bases with no gene match: 11. The germline gives CDR1 MNHEY, CDR2 SVGAGI. CDR3 in amino acids: CASSYPTAGGIVEQYF. CDR3 sequence (DNA): TGTGCCAGCAGTTACCCGACGGCGGGAGGGATCGTCGAGCAGTACTTC.

The chain has TRBV7-2 and TRBJ1-2; the D is unclear. V lost 5 bases and J 3 bases, leaving 16 bases between the germline ends. CDR1 is SGHTA and CDR2 is FQGNSA in the germline V gene. The CDR3 contains 15 residues. The CDR3 DNA is TGTGCCAGCAGCCCGAGACTGATAACGCACTATGGCTACACCTTC. Its protein is CASSPRLITHYGYTF.

Written as DNA, the CDR3 is TGTGCCAGCAGTTTACGTACAGGGAGGGTTAGCGAGCAGTACTTC. Translating gives CASSLRTGRVSEQYF. The chain joins TRBV27 to TRBJ2-7, with D possibly being TRBD2 (7 bases). Germline-derived CDR1 and CDR2 are MNHEY and SMNVEV (reference sequence). The CDR3 contains 15 residues. V was cut by 2 bases and J by 6 bases, with 17 bases left in between.

V is TRBV4-1 and J is TRBJ2-7; tentative D call: TRBD1 (5 bases). Between the trimmed V and J ends, which lost 2 bases and 6 bases, there was a span of 11 bases. The CDR3 consists of 13 residues. CDR1 is MGHRA, CDR2 YSYEKL, per germline. The CDR3 loop reads CASSQSQGREQYF. The DNA for the CDR3 is TGCGCCAGCAGCCAATCCCAGGGCCGCGAGCAGTACTTC.

The V gene is TRBV6-5, the J gene TRBJ2-2; weak D call: TRBD1 (5 bases). V gave up 6 bases and J gave up 4 bases, with 12 bases separating them. Germline V gene lookup returns CDR1 MNHEY and CDR2 SVGAGI. This CDR3 contains 14 residues. The CDR3 is CASRSIGVTGELFF. The DNA of the CDR3 is TGTGCCAGCAGATCTATAGGGGTCACCGGGGAGCTGTTTTTT.

The chain uses TRBV5-1 and TRBJ2-7; 7 nucleotides match TRBD1. The CDR3 runs to 13 residues. V shed 3 bases and J 3 bases; nucleotides not matched to a gene: 3. Germline V lookup: CDR1 SGHRS, CDR2 YFSETQ. CDR3: CASSSGQFYEQYF. In DNA form, the CDR3 reads TGCGCCAGCAGCTCGGGACAGTTCTACGAGCAGTACTTC.

This clone occurred a few times. The chain combines TRBV9 with TRBJ2-1; TRBD1 is a possible D gene (6 bases). The germline CDR1 and CDR2 sequences are SGDLS and YYNGEE. Trimming took off 4 bases at V and 9 bases at J, with 23 bases between the two ends. The CDR3 has 16 residues. The CDR3 spells CASSKRIGQGSSEQFF. CDR3 in DNA: TGTGCCAGCAGCAAGAGAATAGGCCAGGGGTCAAGTGAGCAGTTCTTC. The variable domain in full, with the rest retrieved from reference TRBV9 and TRBJ2-1, is DSGVTQTPKHLITATGQRVTLRCSPRSGDLSVYWYQQSLDQGLQFLIQYYNGEERAKGNILERFSAQQFPDLHSELNLSSLELGDSALYFCASSKRIGQGSSEQFFGPGTRLTVL.

The J gene is TRBJ2-7, the V gene TRBV12-2; the D call in the table, TRBD2, was not verified against the DNA. TRBV12-2 is termed a pseudogene. The CDR3 is 13 residues long. The CDR3 is CASRPRPRYEQYF. The CDR3 DNA reads as TGTGCAAGTCGCCCGCGGCCCCGATACGAGCAGTACTTC.

The V call is TRBV24-1, the J call TRBJ2-2; D unresolved. Trimming took 1 base from V and 6 from J, leaving 8 bases between them. Germline loops: CDR1 KGHDR, CDR2 SFDVKD. The CDR3 length is 14 residues. The CDR3 nucleotides are TGTGCCACCAGTGATTTCAGCAGGCCCGGGGAGCTGTTTTTT. Translation gives CATSDFSRPGELFF.

This chain connects TRBV11-2 to TRBJ2-7, with D maybe TRBD1 (7 bases). The CDR3 is made up of 17 amino acids. V gave up 5 bases and J gave up 2 bases, with 22 bases separating them. CDR1 and CDR2 (germline): SGHAT, FQNNGV. The CDR3 sequence is CASSQDLATGQTYEQYF. CDR3 nucleotide sequence: TGTGCCAGCAGCCAAGACCTAGCGACAGGGCAGACCTACGAGCAGTACTTC.

This clone appeared a single time. The V gene is TRBV18, the J gene TRBJ2-1; 11 nucleotides match TRBD2. Losses at the gene ends were 0 bases for V and 10 bases for J; bases not matched to a gene: 8. The CDR3 loop spans 16 amino acids. CDR1 and CDR2 (germline): KGHSH, LQKENI. This chain's CDR3 is CASSPPIAGGWGEQFF. The CDR3 DNA reads TGTGCCAGCTCACCACCAATAGCGGGAGGGTGGGGCGAGCAGTTCTTC.

J is TRBJ2-7 and V is TRBV3-1 (or the pseudogene TRBV3-2); D may be TRBD2 (5 bases). The CDR3 consists of 15 residues. V gave up 1 base and J gave up 0 bases, with 10 bases separating them. In germline, CDR1 is LGHDT, CDR2 YNNKEL (reference sequence). The CDR3 protein is CASSQGGGFSYEQYF. The CDR3 nucleotides are TGTGCCAGCAGCCAAGGAGGAGGCTTCTCCTACGAGCAGTACTTC.

This clone appeared a few times. V and J are TRBV5-1 and TRBJ2-7; the match to TRBD1 covers 7 bases. The V and J ends lost 2 bases and 6 bases, in that order; junction bases with no gene match: 8. The CDR3 totals 14 residues. Germline loops: CDR1 SGHRS, CDR2 YFSETQ. In DNA, the CDR3 is TGCGCCAGCAGCTTAAATATTGGACAGGCCGAGCAGTACTTC. Translation gives CASSLNIGQAEQYF.

The J gene is TRBJ2-7, the V gene TRBV18, with 8 bases identical to TRBD2. Per germline, CDR1 KGHSH and CDR2 LQKENI. Unmatched junction bases numbered 10, after V lost 0 bases and J lost 12 bases. CDR3 length: 14 residues. The CDR3 loop is CASSPPMASGRRYF. The CDR3 DNA is TGTGCCAGCTCACCACCGATGGCTAGCGGGCGGAGGTACTTC.

This chain links TRBV30 with TRBJ2-1; D is perhaps TRBD2 (5 bases). V shed 4 bases and J shed 14 bases, with 15 bases lying between them. Germline V gives CDR1 GTSNPN, CDR2 SVGIG (reference sequence). This CDR3 is 11 amino acids long. CDR3 bases: TGTGCCTGGACGACCGGAGGCGTGAAGTTCTTC. Its protein is CAWTTGGVKFF.

This chain uses TRBV6-5 with TRBJ1-2, with 8 bases that match TRBD1. Germline values: CDR1 MNHEY, CDR2 SVGAGI. After removal of 2 bases from V and 9 bases from J, the junction contained 2 bases not matched to a gene. The CDR3 is 12 amino acids. The CDR3 nucleotides are TGTGCCAGCAGTTACCGACAGGGGCGCTACACCTTC. Translation: CASSYRQGRYTF.

The chain links TRBV19 to TRBJ2-1; D remains ambiguous. The germline gives CDR1 LNHDA, CDR2 SQIVND (reference sequence). The CDR3 consists of 15 residues. V gave up 4 bases and J gave up 0 bases, with 10 bases separating them. This CDR3 reads CASSSGSSSYNEQFF. Written as DNA, the CDR3 is TGTGCCAGTAGTAGCGGTTCGAGCTCCTACAATGAGCAGTTCTTC. The full variable domain, completed using reference TRBV19 and TRBJ2-1, is DGGITQSPKYLFRKEGQNVTLSCEQNLNHDAMYWYRQDPGQGLRLIYYSQIVNDFQKGDIAEGYSVSREKKESFPLTVTSAQKNPTAFYLCASSSGSSSYNEQFFGPGTRLTVL.

The chain couples TRBV29-1 to TRBJ2-7; possible D gene TRBD1, 5 bases. The V end lost 3 bases, the J end lost 3 bases, and 9 bases lay between the germline ends. CDR3 length equals 12 residues. Germline V lookup: CDR1 SQVTM, CDR2 ANQGSEA. Here the CDR3 DNA reads TGCAGCGTTGAGGACAAAAACTACGAGCAGTACTTC. Amino acid sequence: CSVEDKNYEQYF.

This rearrangement joins TRBV3-1 (or the pseudogene TRBV3-2) to TRBJ2-3; D is perhaps TRBD2 (6 bases). Germline CDR1 reads LGHDT; CDR2 reads YNNKEL (reference sequence). CDR3 length equals 16 residues. V was shortened by 1 base and J by 2 bases, with 13 bases between the two germline ends. CDR3 protein: CASSQGTGLNTDTQYF. In nucleotides, the CDR3 is TGTGCCAGCAGCCAAGGAACGGGACTCAACACAGATACGCAGTATTTT.

The genes are TRBV7-8 and TRBJ2-2; D remains ambiguous. Germline lookup yields CDR1 SGHVS and CDR2 FQNEAQ. V lost 4 bases, J lost 9 bases, and 9 bases lay in between. The CDR3 is 12 residues long. CDR3 coding DNA: TGTGCCAGCAGCTACCCCTACCGGGAGCTGTTTTTT. Its protein product is CASSYPYRELFF.

This clone showed up just a few times. The chain couples TRBV6-5 to TRBJ2-7; a possible D gene is TRBD2 (6 bases). This CDR3 comprises 12 residues. From germline, CDR1 is MNHEY and CDR2 SVGAGI. V lost 10 bases and J lost 6, with 16 bases in between. The CDR3 loop reads CAIRTIKPEQYF. CDR3 DNA: TGTGCCATCAGGACTATCAAACCCGAGCAGTACTTC.

The chain recombines TRBV7-2 with TRBJ2-5; 8 nucleotides line up with TRBD1. The CDR3 runs to 14 residues. Trimming removed 6 bases from V and 4 bases from J; junction bases left unmatched: 7. The germline gives CDR1 SGHTA, CDR2 FQGNSA. Here the CDR3 DNA reads TGTGCCAGCAGTTCCGACAGGGGATTAGAGACCCAGTACTTC. It encodes CASSSDRGLETQYF.

A few counts support this clone. The CDR3 nucleotides are TGTGCCAGCAGCGGGGCCTACAATGAGCAGTTCTTC. Translation: CASSGAYNEQFF. The chain uses TRBV2 and TRBJ2-1; tentatively, D is TRBD2 (5 bases). From germline, CDR1 is SNHLY and CDR2 FYNNEI. Trimming took 6 bases from V and 2 from J, leaving 5 bases between them. The CDR3 covers 12 residues. The whole variable domain, filled in from reference TRBV2 and TRBJ2-1, reads EPEVTQTPSHQVTQMGQEVILRCVPISNHLYFYWYRQILGQKVEFLVSFYNNEISEKSEIFDDQFSVERPDGSNFTLKIRSTKLEDSAMYFCASSGAYNEQFFGPGTRLTVL.